A single sample is the source of the 24 T cell receptor beta chains below, sequenced in a study of T cells in Graves' hyperthyroidism and ophthalmopathy (dated by TCRdb to between 2017 and 2020). The receptor library was made with multiplex PCR. Sequencing instrument: Illumina HiSeq 2000. Amplification of TCR beta CDR3 regions was carried out from RNA transcripts. For the first round of RT-PCR on the TCR CDR3, the HTBI primer set was used together with the Qiagen OneStep RT-PCR kit. The public reads were reprocessed in TCRdb via fastp at Q25 and MiXCR, keeping in-frame beta chains. Entries are consolidated by CDR3 protein sequence, retaining the most common genes and DNA. This sample holds about 250,000 distinct CDR3 sequences; 13% to 15% were observed only once. The ten top clones hold under 35% of the sample. Sequencing input: blood. The origin of the receptors is a woman between 50 and 59 years old with Graves' hyperthyroidism that later progressed to Graves' ophthalmopathy.

Ten or more counts support this clonotype. The chain uses TRBV6-9 and TRBJ1-5, with D hard to call. CDR1 MNHGY and CDR2 SVAAGI come from the germline V gene. This CDR3 has 12 amino acids. V was shortened by 8 bases and J by 8 bases, with 13 bases between the two germline ends. CDR3 nucleotide sequence: TGTGCCAGCCTCCAAGCGGTAGAGCCCCAGCATTTT. Amino acids: CASLQAVEPQHF.

This clonotype has at least ten counts. The rearrangement joins TRBV28 to TRBJ1-4; 9 bases align to TRBD1. This CDR3 comprises 16 residues. CDR1 is MDHEN and CDR2 is SYDVKM in the germline V gene. Trimming cost V 3 bases and J 8 bases; bases outside gene matches: 10. CDR3 nucleotide sequence: TGTGCCAGCAGTTTGTACAACAGGGGGCCTTTGGAAAAACTGTTTTTT. Protein product: CASSLYNRGPLEKLFF.

This clonotype has a handful of counts. V gene TRBV10-3 combines with J gene TRBJ2-6; perhaps TRBD1 as D (6 bases). Germline lookup yields CDR1 ENHRY and CDR2 SYGVKD. V lost 10 bases to trimming and J lost 1 base, with 17 bases between them. The CDR3 spans 16 residues. CDR3 bases: TGTGCCACCACCGCCCGAGGGGGTTCTGGGGCCAACGTCCTGACTTTC. Translation gives CATTARGGSGANVLTF.

This clonotype has ten or more counts. The chain couples TRBV29-1 to TRBJ2-7; perhaps TRBD2 as D (7 bases). This CDR3 region has 12 residues. Trimming cost V 5 bases and J 3 bases, with 11 bases left between them. Germline lookup yields CDR1 SQVTM and CDR2 ANQGSEA. The CDR3 loop reads CSVRGGIYEQYF. In DNA form, the CDR3 reads TGCAGCGTTAGGGGGGGTATCTACGAGCAGTACTTC.

The V and J genes are TRBV5-6 and TRBJ2-5; D not certain. This CDR3 contains 13 residues. Trimming stripped 4 bases from V and 4 bases from J, with 11 bases between. From germline, CDR1 is SGHDT and CDR2 YYEEEE. The CDR3 loop is CASSLDPSETQYF. The CDR3 DNA follows: TGTGCCAGCAGCCTCGACCCTTCAGAGACCCAGTACTTC.

This clonotype was found many times. The chain joins TRBV9 to TRBJ1-1; the D gene is possibly TRBD1 (5 bases). There are 14 residues in the CDR3. V shed 0 bases and J shed 2 bases, with 8 bases lying between them. Germline-derived CDR1 and CDR2 are SGDLS and YYNGEE. CDR3 in amino acids: CASSVVTGNTEAFF. The CDR3 DNA reads TGTGCCAGCAGCGTAGTCACAGGTAACACTGAAGCTTTCTTT.

This clonotype has at least ten counts. The chain carries TRBV14 and TRBJ2-7, with D possibly TRBD1 on 5 matching bases. The germline V and J ends were trimmed by 4 bases and 6 bases, with 13 bases remaining between them. Germline CDR1 is SGHDN and CDR2 is FVKESK. This CDR3 spans 13 amino acids. The CDR3 sequence: CASSPRRGFEQYF. CDR3 in DNA: TGTGCCAGCAGCCCTCGAAGGGGATTCGAGCAGTACTTC.

This clonotype has a count of ten or more. The gene calls are TRBV11-1 and TRBJ2-5; possible D gene TRBD1, 5 bases. Germline lookup yields CDR1 SGHAT and CDR2 FQDESV (reference sequence). V lost 4 bases and J 5 bases, leaving 17 bases between the germline ends. CDR3 length: 15 amino acids. CDR3 nucleotides: TGTGCCAGCAGCTGGGGCGCGGACCTTGCCGAGACCCAGTACTTC. Translating gives CASSWGADLAETQYF.

This sequence joins TRBV9 and TRBJ1-2; the match to TRBD1 covers 7 bases. Per germline, CDR1 SGDLS and CDR2 YYNGEE. V gave up 6 bases and J gave up 4 bases; unmatched junction bases: 12. CDR3 length: 15 amino acids. CDR3 protein: CASTQGLQGTYGYTF. CDR3 bases: TGTGCCAGCACCCAGGGCCTACAGGGGACCTATGGCTACACCTTC. Combining the CDR3 with reference TRBV9 and TRBJ1-2 gives the whole variable domain DSGVTQTPKHLITATGQRVTLRCSPRSGDLSVYWYQQSLDQGLQFLIQYYNGEERAKGNILERFSAQQFPDLHSELNLSSLELGDSALYFCASTQGLQGTYGYTFGSGTRLTVV.

Ten or more counts support this clonotype. V gene TRBV7-6 combines with J gene TRBJ2-3; 8 nucleotides match TRBD2. The CDR3 has 16 residues. The V segment lost 8 bases and the J segment 0 bases; nucleotides outside the gene matches: 10. Germline CDR1 is SGHVS and CDR2 is FNYEAQ. Here the CDR3 DNA reads TGTGCCAGCGCCCCCCTCAGCGGGAGTAGCACAGATACGCAGTATTTT. It encodes CASAPLSGSSTDTQYF.

This chain links TRBV24-1 with TRBJ2-3; TRBD1 might be the D (6 bases). V was cut by 4 bases and J by 5 bases, with 15 bases left in between. This CDR3 is 15 amino acids long. The germline CDR1 and CDR2 sequences are KGHDR and SFDVKD. CDR3 amino acids: CATSDIDRLGDTQYF. The CDR3 DNA sequence: TGTGCCACCAGTGACATAGACAGGCTCGGAGATACGCAGTATTTT.

V usage is TRBV29-1 and J usage is TRBJ1-2, with 7 positions matching TRBD1. V shed 5 bases, J shed 5 bases, and the junction held 11 bases outside the gene matches. Germline CDR1 reads SQVTM; CDR2 reads ANQGSEA. CDR3 length: 14 residues. The CDR3 protein is CSVWSRKGAYGYTF. The CDR3 DNA reads as TGCAGCGTTTGGTCGAGGAAGGGGGCTTATGGCTACACCTTC. Filled out from reference TRBV29-1 and TRBJ1-2, the complete variable domain reads SAVISQKPSRDICQRGTSLTIQCQVDSQVTMMFWYRQQPGQSLTLIATANQGSEATYESGFVIDKFPISRPNLTFSTLTVSNMSPEDSSIYLCSVWSRKGAYGYTFGSGTRLTVV.

There are many counts of this clonotype. V usage is TRBV5-1 and J usage is TRBJ2-3; D is unclear. The germline CDR1 and CDR2 sequences are SGHRS and YFSETQ. The CDR3 has 16 amino acids. Trimming took 4 bases from V and 0 from J, leaving 15 bases between them. CDR3 bases: TGCGCCAGCAGCCTTGGACCAAGACTTAGCACAGATACGCAGTATTTT. Translation: CASSLGPRLSTDTQYF.

This clonotype was seen at least ten times. CDR3 in amino acids: CATSRDLRALGGPEAFF. CDR3 DNA sequence: TGTGCCACCAGCAGAGATTTGAGGGCGCTGGGGGGGCCTGAAGCTTTCTTT. V and J are TRBV15 and TRBJ1-1; D may be TRBD1 (6 bases). Germline assignment: CDR1 LNHNV and CDR2 YYDKDF (reference sequence). The CDR3 loop spans 17 amino acids. Trimming stripped 0 bases from V and 6 bases from J, with 20 bases between. Combining the CDR3 with reference TRBV15 and TRBJ1-1 gives the whole variable domain DAMVIQNPRYQVTQFGKPVTLSCSQTLNHNVMYWYQQKSSQAPKLLFHYYDKDFNNEADTPDNFQSRRPNTSFCFLDIRSPGLGDTAMYLCATSRDLRALGGPEAFFGQGTRLTVV.

This clonotype has at least ten counts. The chain combines TRBV7-9 with TRBJ2-3; D ambiguous. Between the trimmed V and J ends, which lost 0 bases and 2 bases, there was a span of 9 bases. Germline CDR1 is SEHNR and CDR2 is FQNEAQ (reference sequence). This CDR3 is built from 15 residues. CDR3 coding DNA: TGTGCCAGCAGCTTAGCGGTGGCTCTCACAGATACGCAGTATTTT. Its protein product is CASSLAVALTDTQYF. The full variable domain, completed using reference TRBV7-9 and TRBJ2-3, is DTGVSQNPRHKITKRGQNVTFRCDPISEHNRLYWYRQTLGQGPEFLTYFQNEAQLEKSRLLSDRFSAERPKGSFSTLEIQRTEQGDSAMYLCASSLAVALTDTQYFGPGTRLTVL.

The gene calls are TRBV9 and TRBJ2-3; 10 positions agree with TRBD1. The CDR3 contains 14 residues. Trimming cost V 4 bases and J 7 bases; bases outside gene matches: 6. Germline CDR1 is SGDLS and CDR2 is YYNGEE. In DNA, the CDR3 is TGTGCCAGCAGCTCACGGGACAGGGGTTATACGCAGTATTTT. Translation: CASSSRDRGYTQYF.

V and J are TRBV19 and TRBJ1-5; 10 bases fit TRBD1. The junction had 8 bases not matched to a gene; V was cut back by 8 bases and J by 7 bases. CDR1 is LNHDA and CDR2 is SQIVND in the germline V gene (reference sequence). This CDR3 is 14 amino acids long. CDR3 DNA: TGTGCCAGTTGGACAGGGGGTCTGAAGCAGCCCCAGCATTTT. Encoded protein: CASWTGGLKQPQHF.

The table lists this clonotype with many counts. The rearrangement joins TRBV28 to TRBJ1-3; no firm D call. V was shortened by 11 bases and J by 4 bases, with 18 bases between the two germline ends. This CDR3 spans 14 amino acids. Per the germline V gene, CDR1 is MDHEN and CDR2 is SYDVKM. The CDR3 region is CAATQARLGNTIYF. In DNA form, the CDR3 reads TGTGCCGCTACCCAGGCCCGGCTCGGAAACACCATATATTTT.

This clonotype was seen only a few times. The V and J genes are TRBV20-1 and TRBJ1-5; tentative D call: TRBD1 (5 bases). Germline V gene sequence: CDR1 DFQATT, CDR2 SNEGSKA (reference sequence). V was clipped by 6 bases and J by 3 bases, with 12 bases between them. This CDR3 comprises 13 residues. CDR3 protein: CSARQTFNQPQHF. CDR3 nucleotides: TGCAGTGCAAGACAGACTTTCAATCAGCCCCAGCATTTT.

This clonotype was picked up many times. The rearrangement uses TRBV20-1 and TRBJ2-1; D is unclear. Germline CDR1 reads DFQATT; CDR2 reads SNEGSKA (reference sequence). V lost 6 bases to trimming and J lost 4 bases, with 19 bases between them. This CDR3 region has 15 residues. The CDR3 loop reads CSAPSGLNKYNEQFF. The CDR3 nucleotides are TGCAGTGCCCCCTCGGGTCTCAACAAATACAATGAGCAGTTCTTC.

The sample holds a few counts of this clonotype. The chain couples TRBV10-1 to TRBJ2-3; D perhaps matches TRBD2 (5 bases). Germline CDR1 WNHNN, CDR2 SYGVQD (reference sequence). Trimming shortened V by 6 bases and J by 0 bases, and 13 bases separated the two germline ends. The CDR3 totals 15 residues. CDR3 DNA sequence: TGCGCCAGCAGACCTACACGGACTAGCACAGATACGCAGTATTTT. Amino acid sequence: CASRPTRTSTDTQYF.

Ten or more counts support this clonotype. The genes are TRBV20-1 and TRBJ1-4; D not certain. This CDR3 has 13 amino acids. In germline, CDR1 is DFQATT, CDR2 SNEGSKA (reference sequence). Trimming removed 5 bases at V and 7 bases at J, with 14 bases between. The CDR3: CSAPEPPLEKLFF. CDR3 nucleotide sequence: TGCAGTGCTCCGGAGCCACCCCTTGAAAAACTGTTTTTT.

At least ten counts were recorded for this clonotype. The chain uses TRBV2 and TRBJ1-4; D is unclear. The ends were cut back, 7 bases at V and 7 bases at J, with 13 bases in the middle. Germline lookup yields CDR1 SNHLY and CDR2 FYNNEI. CDR3 size: 13 residues. The CDR3, as DNA: TGTGCCAGCACCCCCGTGGTGGCTGAAAAACTGTTTTTT. The encoded protein is CASTPVVAEKLFF. Combining the CDR3 with reference TRBV2 and TRBJ1-4 gives the whole variable domain EPEVTQTPSHQVTQMGQEVILRCVPISNHLYFYWYRQILGQKVEFLVSFYNNEISEKSEIFDDQFSVERPDGSNFTLKIRSTKLEDSAMYFCASTPVVAEKLFFGSGTQLSVL.

A note on this clonotype: One end of the junction varies from germline; a read error may be responsible. The chain joins TRBV29-1 to TRBJ2-1; D possibly corresponds to TRBD1 (6 bases). In germline, CDR1 is SQVTM, CDR2 ANQGSEA. CDR3 length: 15 amino acids. The CDR3 nucleotides are TGCAGCGTTGCGCCGGGACACATATCCTACAATGAGCAGCTCTTC. Protein: CSVAPGHISYNEQLF.